The 25 T cell receptor beta chains below were found in one sample sequenced in a study of post-analysis software for immune sequencing data. Notes on the study in general: Higher frequency in patients than in controls was seen for roughly five TRBV segments, with TRBV5-6, TRBV5-1 and TRBV20-1 among them.

No antigen has been assigned to these receptors. Prepared libraries of TCR beta cDNA carried unique molecular identifiers. Each CDR3 protein is one row after TCRdb ran MiXCR on the PCR reads. The data show 380,000 or so distinct CDR3 sequences, roughly 38% seen once. The sample was blood. These receptors came from a girl aged 5-17 years with multiple sclerosis.

A few counts support this clonotype. This rearrangement joins TRBV29-1 to TRBJ2-7; D may be TRBD2 (6 bases). This CDR3 contains 14 residues. Trimming took off 5 bases at V and 2 bases at J, with 16 bases between the two ends. The germline V gene encodes CDR1 SQVTM and CDR2 ANQGSEA. The CDR3 DNA is TGCAGCGTTCCAGGAGGGCCAGGCCCCTACGAGCAGTACTTC. Its protein is CSVPGGPGPYEQYF.

This clonotype was seen a handful of times. V usage is TRBV6-5 and J usage is TRBJ2-7; D gene ambiguous. The CDR3 consists of 13 residues. The V end was cut by 0 bases, the J end by 6 bases, with 9 bases between. Germline V CDR1 and CDR2: MNHEY, SVGAGI. The CDR3 spells CASSYSEWREQYF. The DNA for the CDR3 is TGTGCCAGCAGTTACTCGGAGTGGCGCGAGCAGTACTTC.

This clonotype was recorded many times. The gene calls are TRBV12-3 or TRBV12-4 and TRBJ2-5; D is uncertain. Trimming removed 3 bases from V and 4 bases from J, with 6 bases in between. The CDR3 extends over 12 amino acids. CDR3 residues: CASSFLGETQYF. In DNA form, the CDR3 reads TGTGCCAGCAGTTTCTTAGGAGAGACCCAGTACTTC.

This chain joins TRBV13 and TRBJ1-2, with 8 bases matching TRBD1. This CDR3 region has 13 residues. Per germline, CDR1 PRHDT and CDR2 FYEKMQ (reference sequence). Trimming took 1 base from V and 6 from J; bases not matched to a gene: 1. The DNA for the CDR3 is TGTGCCAGCAGCTTAGTGACAGGGGATGGCTACACCTTC. Translated: CASSLVTGDGYTF.

The gene calls are TRBV5-5 and TRBJ2-3; TRBD2 might be the D (7 bases). The length of the CDR3 is 14 residues. Looked up from germline, CDR1 is SGHKS and CDR2 is YYEKEE (reference sequence). Trimming stripped 4 bases from V and 4 bases from J, with 13 bases between. CDR3 coding DNA: TGTGCCAGCAGCCCTTACGGGGGGCCAGATACGCAGTATTTT. This encodes CASSPYGGPDTQYF.

This clonotype was picked up a small number of times. V and J are TRBV6-5 and TRBJ2-1; the D gene could be TRBD1 or TRBD2 (5 bases each). Germline V lookup: CDR1 MNHEY, CDR2 SVGAGI. CDR3 length equals 15 residues. Trimming removed 2 bases at V and 11 bases at J, with 19 bases between. The CDR3 loop is CASSYGGSGPAKQFF. In DNA, the CDR3 is TGTGCCAGCAGTTACGGGGGTAGTGGCCCCGCTAAGCAGTTCTTC.

As to this clonotype: One end of the junction fails to match germline, which may point to a read error. The V call is TRBV7-2, the J call TRBJ2-1; weak D call: TRBD2 (6 bases). Germline CDR1 is SGHTA and CDR2 is FQGNSA. This CDR3 region has 15 residues. This CDR3 is CASSSEGLHSNEQVF. For the CDR3, the DNA is TGTGCCAGCAGCTCCGAGGGACTCCACTCCAATGAGCAGGTCTTC.

This clonotype has more than one count but fewer than ten. V gene TRBV7-9 combines with J gene TRBJ1-1, with D unclear. In germline, CDR1 is SEHNR, CDR2 FQNEAQ (reference sequence). This CDR3 region has 14 residues. Trimming left V 1 base short and J 2 bases short, with 8 bases between. CDR3 bases: TGTGCCAGCAGCTTAGTGCCCGGTAACACTGAAGCTTTCTTT. Its translation is CASSLVPGNTEAFF.

This clonotype was seen many times. The chain recombines TRBV5-1 with TRBJ2-1; D gene unclear. Trimming removed 6 bases at V and 8 bases at J, with 18 bases between. Germline CDR1 reads SGHRS; CDR2 reads YFSETQ. The CDR3 sequence is 14 residues long. The CDR3 loop is CASNPTRGSHEQFF. For the CDR3, the DNA is TGCGCCAGCAACCCGACGAGAGGTTCCCATGAGCAGTTCTTC.

The chain uses TRBV4-2 and TRBJ1-1; unclear D gene. The germline V gene has CDR1 LGHNA and CDR2 YNFKEQ. Trimming took 0 bases from V and 4 from J, leaving 6 bases between them. This CDR3 comprises 13 residues. CDR3 region: CASSQEWGTEAFF. The CDR3 nucleotides read TGTGCCAGCAGCCAAGAGTGGGGCACTGAAGCTTTCTTT.

The V and J genes are TRBV19 and TRBJ2-1, with unresolved D. Trimming took off 10 bases at V and 5 bases at J, with 9 bases between the two ends. Germline CDR1 reads LNHDA; CDR2 reads SQIVND (reference sequence). The CDR3 spans 11 residues. The CDR3 bases are TGTGCCATCTTGGGAAACAATGAGCAGTTCTTC. This gives the protein CAILGNNEQFF.

The chain joins TRBV6-5 to TRBJ2-1, with a weak D call TRBD2 (5 bases). V shed 2 bases and J shed 5 bases, with 25 bases lying between them. Per the germline V gene, CDR1 is MNHEY and CDR2 is SVGAGI. CDR3 length: 19 amino acids. In DNA form, the CDR3 reads TGTGCCAGCAGTTACGGCGTGAGAGGGCCAGAGTCGACTAACAATGAGCAGTTCTTC. This encodes CASSYGVRGPESTNNEQFF.

Points on this clonotype: A much larger clone lies a single base off, so this may be a read error. The J gene is TRBJ2-3, the V gene TRBV15, with a possible D match to TRBD2 (5 bases). From germline, CDR1 is LNHNV and CDR2 YYDKDF (reference sequence). The CDR3 has 15 residues. The CDR3 DNA reads TGTGCCACCAGCAGAGATATGGAGGCTCGAGATGCGCAGTATTTT. Amino acid sequence: CATSRDMEARDAQYF. The complete variable domain, with remaining parts taken from reference TRBV15 and TRBJ2-3, reads DAMVIQNPRYQVTQFGKPVTLSCSQTLNHNVMYWYQQKSSQAPKLLFHYYDKDFNNEADTPDNFQSRRPNTSFCFLDIRSPGLGDTAMYLCATSRDMEARDAQYFGPGTRLTVL.

In this sample, this clonotype turned up many times. This chain joins TRBV2 and TRBJ2-6; D call uncertain. From germline, CDR1 is SNHLY and CDR2 FYNNEI. The CDR3 contains 14 residues. Trimming took off 5 bases at V and 0 bases at J, with 5 bases between the two ends. The CDR3 DNA follows: TGTGCCAGCAGTTTCCGCTCTGGGGCCAACGTCCTGACTTTC. Its translation is CASSFRSGANVLTF.

This clonotype was counted between two and nine times. The J gene is TRBJ2-7, the V gene TRBV20-1; D unresolved. The CDR3 extends over 12 amino acids. Germline V gene data show CDR1 as DFQATT and CDR2 as SNEGSKA (reference sequence). Deletions cut 7 bases from V and 1 base from J, with 11 bases between. For the CDR3, the DNA is TGCAGTGTTAAAGGGTATTCCTACGAGCAGTACTTC. Its translation: CSVKGYSYEQYF.

This clonotype has just one count. This chain connects TRBV7-9 to TRBJ2-5; 9 positions agree with TRBD1. CDR1 is SEHNR and CDR2 is FQNEAQ in the germline V gene (reference sequence). J lost 4 bases, V lost 0 bases, and 3 bases had no gene match. This CDR3 contains 15 residues. CDR3 sequence (DNA): TGTGCCAGCAGCTTAGCGTGGGACAGGGCAGAGACCCAGTACTTC. Amino acids: CASSLAWDRAETQYF.

About this clonotype itself: A junction end diverges from the germline sequence, so it may reflect a read error. V gene TRBV20-1 combines with J gene TRBJ1-2; no firm D call. Germline CDR1 is DFQATT and CDR2 is SNEGSKA (reference sequence). The CDR3 totals 14 residues. As DNA, the CDR3 is TGCAGTGCTAGAGAAACCACAGTTAACTATGACTACACCTTC. Residues: CSARETTVNYDYTF.

V is TRBV15 and J is TRBJ2-3; D unclear. Deletions cut 3 bases from V and 6 bases from J, with 10 bases between. The germline V gene encodes CDR1 LNHNV and CDR2 YYDKDF (reference sequence). This CDR3 region has 13 residues. The CDR3 protein is CATSSDQGDTQYF. DNA for the CDR3: TGTGCCACCAGCAGTGACCAAGGGGATACGCAGTATTTT.

This clonotype has only a few counts. The V gene is TRBV5-1, the J gene TRBJ1-2, with a weak D call TRBD1 (5 bases). The ends were cut back, 4 bases at V and 5 bases at J, with 21 bases in the middle. The CDR3 has 16 residues. Germline V gene lookup returns CDR1 SGHRS and CDR2 YFSETQ. CDR3 sequence (DNA): TGCGCCAGCAGCCCCGGGGGGAGTACCCAGCGGTATGGCTACACCTTC. Translated: CASSPGGSTQRYGYTF.

The genes are TRBV11-2 and TRBJ2-6; D perhaps matches TRBD1 (6 bases). This CDR3 has 20 residues. Trimming removed 5 bases from V and 0 bases from J, with 23 bases in between. CDR1 and CDR2 from the germline V gene are SGHAT and FQNNGV. In nucleotides, the CDR3 is TGTGCCAGCAGCCTGTACTACAGGGCCGCTTTGATCTCTGGGGCCAACGTCCTGACTTTC. This encodes CASSLYYRAALISGANVLTF.

This clonotype appeared a single time. The chain carries TRBV6-6 and TRBJ2-5; 11 nucleotides align to TRBD1. The J segment lost 2 bases and the V segment lost 6 bases, leaving 5 bases of the junction unmatched. The CDR3 loop spans 15 amino acids. Germline CDR1 is MNHNY and CDR2 is SVGAGI (reference sequence). This CDR3 is CASSRGQGVQETQYF. CDR3 nucleotide sequence: TGTGCCAGCAGCCGGGGACAGGGGGTACAAGAGACCCAGTACTTC.

V usage is TRBV5-1 and J usage is TRBJ1-1; D is unresolved. Per the germline V gene, CDR1 is SGHRS and CDR2 is YFSETQ. CDR3 size: 14 residues. V dropped 7 bases and J dropped 6 bases, with 19 bases sitting between them. The CDR3 protein is CASSPSTPSAEAFF. The DNA for the CDR3 is TGCGCCAGCTCCCCCAGCACGCCGTCCGCTGAAGCTTTCTTT.

This clonotype has just a few counts. This rearrangement joins TRBV29-1 to TRBJ2-5; D is ambiguous. The better agreement between TRBJ2-7 and the DNA end casts doubt on the J call. The CDR3 contains 13 residues. Germline V lookup: CDR1 SQVTM, CDR2 ANQGSEA. The CDR3 sequence is CSVLWDRGYEQYF. CDR3 DNA sequence: TGCAGCGTTCTCTGGGATCGCGGCTACGAGCAGTACTTC.

In this sample, this clonotype turned up a few times. The rearrangement joins TRBV12-3 or TRBV12-4 to TRBJ2-7; possible D gene TRBD2, 6 bases. The better agreement between TRBJ2-4 and the DNA end casts doubt on the J call. This CDR3 spans 13 amino acids. CDR3 coding DNA: TGTGCCAGCAGTTCGGGACTTCTAAACATTCAGTACTTC. Translated: CASSSGLLNIQYF.

This clonotype occurred many times. V usage is TRBV4-1 and J usage is TRBJ2-5; D ambiguous. Germline V gene data show CDR1 as MGHRA and CDR2 as YSYEKL. Trimming took off 5 bases at V and 5 bases at J, with 15 bases between the two ends. This CDR3 is built from 14 residues. The DNA of the CDR3 is TGCGCCAGCAGCTTGCAGGAGCAAGGGGAGACCCAGTACTTC. Translating gives CASSLQEQGETQYF.